Listed below are T cell receptor beta chains from one sample, sequenced in a study of T cell responses to AZD1222 COVID-19 vaccine. Using immunoSEQ multiplex PCR, the repertoire was profiled, and TCRdb retains in-frame clones only, with some absent. This sample has roughly 160,000 clones; roughly 90% occur once, and the top ten carry roughly 4.3%. The specimen was peripheral blood, collected 28 days after the second AZD1222 dose. These receptors all come from an adult who received the AZD1222 COVID-19 vaccine. Each CDR3 is given with its conserved first and last residue. The D gene is left open where the match is weak. Part of the rows lack a size; the others show once, few, many or a class for expanded clones.

abundance: -; j_gene: TRBJ1-1; v_gene: TRBV5-1; d_gene: -; CDR3aa: CASSYLGSGDTEAFF; CDR3nt: TGCGCCAGCAGCTACTTGGGTTCGGGGGACACTGAAGCTTTCTTT
abundance: -; j_gene: TRBJ2-7; v_gene: TRBV10-3; d_gene: TRBD2; CDR3aa: CAISGTSGGDSYEQYF; CDR3nt: TGTGCCATCAGTGGTACTAGCGGGGGGGACAGTTACGAGCAGTACTTC
abundance: -; j_gene: TRBJ1-1; v_gene: TRBV4-3; d_gene: -; CDR3aa: CASSHLDRNTEAFF; CDR3nt: TGCGCCAGCAGCCATTTAGACAGAAACACTGAAGCTTTCTTT
abundance: -; j_gene: TRBJ1-3; v_gene: TRBV30; d_gene: -; CDR3aa: CAWSPWEGRNTIYF; CDR3nt: TGTGCCTGGAGCCCTTGGGAGGGGCGAAACACCATATATTTT
abundance: -; j_gene: TRBJ2-3; v_gene: TRBV29-1; d_gene: -; CDR3aa: CSVEFGETIF; CDR3nt: TGCAGCGTTGAATTTGGAGAAACCATTTTT
abundance: -; j_gene: TRBJ1-1; v_gene: TRBV10-2; d_gene: -; CDR3aa: CASTLQGEAFF; CDR3nt: TGCGCCAGCACCCTACAGGGAGAAGCTTTCTTT
abundance: -; j_gene: TRBJ2-1; v_gene: TRBV7-8; d_gene: -; CDR3aa: CASSPTPGGHNEQFF; CDR3nt: TGTGCCAGCAGCCCCACTCCTGGGGGACACAATGAGCAGTTCTTC
abundance: -; j_gene: TRBJ2-1; v_gene: TRBV15; d_gene: -; CDR3aa: CATSRGGGLYNEQFF; CDR3nt: TGTGCCACCAGCAGGGGCGGGGGCCTCTACAATGAGCAGTTCTTC
abundance: -; j_gene: TRBJ1-5; v_gene: TRBV29-1; d_gene: -; CDR3aa: CSVKQGGGGNQPQHF; CDR3nt: TGCAGCGTTAAACAGGGTGGGGGCGGCAATCAGCCCCAGCATTTT
abundance: -; j_gene: TRBJ1-3; v_gene: TRBV21-1; d_gene: -; CDR3aa: CASSDRVFTDRDNCGNTIYF; CDR3nt: TGTGCCAGCAGCGATAGAGTCTTCACGGACAGGGACAATTGTGGAAACACCATATATTTT
abundance: -; j_gene: TRBJ1-6; v_gene: TRBV11-2; d_gene: TRBD1; CDR3aa: CASSPGQGGSPLHF; CDR3nt: TGTGCCAGCAGCCCCGGACAGGGGGGTTCACCCCTCCACTTT
abundance: once; j_gene: TRBJ1-5; v_gene: TRBV27; d_gene: TRBD1; CDR3aa: CASSSLGQGQGQPQHF; CDR3nt: TGTGCCAGCAGTTCGCTTGGACAGGGGCAGGGTCAGCCCCAGCATTTT
abundance: -; j_gene: TRBJ2-5; v_gene: TRBV5-1; d_gene: -; CDR3aa: CASGVEGETQYF; CDR3nt: TGCGCCAGCGGGGTGGAGGGCGAGACCCAGTACTTC
abundance: -; j_gene: TRBJ1-3; v_gene: TRBV29-1; d_gene: TRBD1; CDR3aa: CSVGGTGQPNSGNTIYF; CDR3nt: TGCAGCGTGGGGGGAACGGGACAGCCGAACTCTGGAAACACCATATATTTT
abundance: -; j_gene: TRBJ1-1; v_gene: TRBV19; d_gene: -; CDR3aa: CASSWGLTEAFF; CDR3nt: TGTGCCAGTAGTTGGGGGCTTACTGAAGCTTTCTTT
abundance: -; j_gene: TRBJ1-1; v_gene: TRBV29-1; d_gene: -; CDR3aa: CSVGRGSTEAFF; CDR3nt: TGCAGCGTTGGGAGGGGTTCCACTGAAGCTTTCTTT
abundance: few; j_gene: TRBJ2-7; v_gene: TRBV6-2/TRBV6-3; d_gene: -; CDR3aa: CASSSRPSYTYEQYF; CDR3nt: TGTGCCAGCAGTTCACGTCCGTCTTACACCTACGAGCAGTACTTC
abundance: -; j_gene: TRBJ1-6; v_gene: TRBV5-1; d_gene: -; CDR3aa: CASSWAGDDSPLHF; CDR3nt: TGCGCCAGCAGTTGGGCGGGGGATGATTCACCCCTCCACTTT
abundance: -; j_gene: TRBJ1-1; v_gene: TRBV18; d_gene: TRBD1; CDR3aa: CASSPTGEVEAFF; CDR3nt: TGTGCCAGCTCACCCACAGGGGAGGTTGAAGCTTTCTTT
abundance: -; j_gene: TRBJ1-1; v_gene: TRBV11-2; d_gene: -; CDR3aa: CASCLTVRTEAFF; CDR3nt: TGTGCCAGCTGCTTAACAGTTCGGACTGAAGCTTTCTTT
abundance: -; j_gene: TRBJ1-2; v_gene: TRBV9; d_gene: -; CDR3aa: CASSGLGYTF; CDR3nt: TGTGCCAGCAGCGGGCTAGGCTACACCTTC
abundance: -; j_gene: TRBJ2-3; v_gene: TRBV7-9; d_gene: TRBD1; CDR3aa: CASSLLTGGREDTQYF; CDR3nt: TGTGCCAGCAGCTTATTGACAGGGGGTCGGGAAGATACGCAGTATTTT
abundance: -; j_gene: TRBJ2-7; v_gene: TRBV6-5; d_gene: -; CDR3aa: CASSYSKGQSSYEQYF; CDR3nt: TGTGCCAGCAGTTACTCGAAAGGGCAGAGCTCCTACGAGCAGTACTTC
abundance: -; j_gene: TRBJ1-1; v_gene: TRBV2; d_gene: TRBD1; CDR3aa: CASQKDRDFLVNTEAFF; CDR3nt: TGTGCCAGCCAGAAGGACAGGGATTTTTTGGTGAACACTGAAGCTTTCTTT
abundance: -; j_gene: TRBJ1-4; v_gene: TRBV23-1; d_gene: -; CDR3aa: CASSQPRQVLVKLFF; CDR3nt: TGCGCCAGCAGTCAACCCCGACAGGTACTGGTAAAACTGTTTTTT
abundance: -; j_gene: TRBJ1-1; v_gene: TRBV5-1; d_gene: TRBD1; CDR3aa: CASSFTTGGQIQAFF; CDR3nt: TGCGCCAGCAGCTTTACAACAGGGGGCCAAATCCAAGCTTTCTTT
abundance: -; j_gene: TRBJ1-2; v_gene: TRBV6-4; d_gene: -; CDR3aa: CASSERGRGGGYTF; CDR3nt: TGTGCCAGCAGTGAGAGGGGCCGCGGTGGGGGCTACACCTTC
abundance: -; j_gene: TRBJ1-5; v_gene: TRBV4-2; d_gene: TRBD1; CDR3aa: CASSQDGQGDQPQHF; CDR3nt: TGTGCCAGCAGCCAAGACGGACAGGGGGACCAGCCCCAGCATTTT
abundance: -; j_gene: TRBJ1-2; v_gene: TRBV18; d_gene: -; CDR3aa: CASSPTEGGYTF; CDR3nt: TGTGCCAGCTCACCGACCGAAGGTGGCTACACCTTC
abundance: -; j_gene: TRBJ2-1; v_gene: TRBV11-3; d_gene: -; CDR3aa: CASSRGPTTYNEQFF; CDR3nt: TGTGCCAGCAGCCGAGGACCAACTACGTACAATGAGCAGTTCTTC
abundance: -; j_gene: TRBJ2-5; v_gene: TRBV6-5; d_gene: -; CDR3aa: CASTNRYQETQYF; CDR3nt: TGTGCCAGCACGAACAGGTACCAAGAGACCCAGTACTTC
abundance: once; j_gene: TRBJ2-1; v_gene: TRBV4-1; d_gene: TRBD2; CDR3aa: CASSQGGLGGGANEQFF; CDR3nt: TGCGCCAGCAGCCAAGGAGGATTGGGCGGGGGGGCGAATGAGCAGTTCTTC
abundance: -; j_gene: TRBJ2-5; v_gene: TRBV7-6; d_gene: TRBD2; CDR3aa: CASSKTSGGTGAQYF; CDR3nt: TGTGCCAGCAGCAAAACTAGCGGGGGGACCGGGGCCCAGTACTTC
abundance: -; j_gene: TRBJ1-1; v_gene: TRBV6-5; d_gene: -; CDR3aa: CASSYSGREAFF; CDR3nt: TGTGCCAGCAGTTACTCGGGGAGGGAAGCTTTCTTT
abundance: -; j_gene: TRBJ2-5; v_gene: TRBV19; d_gene: -; CDR3aa: CASSISGLPRETQYF; CDR3nt: TGTGCCAGTAGTATCTCGGGACTCCCACGGGAGACCCAGTACTTC
abundance: once; j_gene: TRBJ1-5; v_gene: TRBV30; d_gene: -; CDR3aa: CAWSVGDQPQHF; CDR3nt: TGTGCCTGGAGTGTTGGGGATCAGCCCCAGCATTTT
abundance: -; j_gene: TRBJ2-2; v_gene: TRBV3-1/TRBV3-2; d_gene: -; CDR3aa: CASSRRQLTGELFF; CDR3nt: TGTGCCAGCAGCCGAAGACAGCTCACCGGGGAGCTGTTTTTT
abundance: -; j_gene: TRBJ1-5; v_gene: TRBV7-8; d_gene: -; CDR3aa: CASSVQGDQPQHF; CDR3nt: TGTGCCAGCAGCGTACAGGGTGATCAGCCCCAGCATTTT
abundance: once; j_gene: TRBJ2-1; v_gene: TRBV29-1; d_gene: TRBD1; CDR3aa: CSAGTGGIDEQFF; CDR3nt: TGCAGCGCCGGGACAGGGGGCATCGATGAGCAGTTCTTC
abundance: -; j_gene: TRBJ2-7; v_gene: TRBV2; d_gene: -; CDR3aa: CASKFENLYEQYF; CDR3nt: TGTGCCAGCAAGTTCGAGAATCTTTACGAGCAGTACTTC
abundance: -; j_gene: TRBJ2-7; v_gene: TRBV5-4; d_gene: -; CDR3aa: CASSLGQDYEQYF; CDR3nt: TGTGCCAGCAGCTTGGGACAGGACTACGAGCAGTACTTC
abundance: -; j_gene: TRBJ2-3; v_gene: TRBV5-1; d_gene: -; CDR3aa: CASSLPDPTDTQYF; CDR3nt: TGCGCCAGCAGCTTGCCGGACCCCACAGATACGCAGTATTTT
abundance: -; j_gene: TRBJ2-7; v_gene: TRBV29-1; d_gene: -; CDR3aa: CSVHDRDYEQYF; CDR3nt: TGCAGCGTTCACGACAGAGACTACGAGCAGTACTTC
abundance: once; j_gene: TRBJ1-2; v_gene: TRBV7-2; d_gene: -; CDR3aa: CASSSKDSPYGYTF; CDR3nt: TGTGCCAGCAGCTCCAAGGACTCACCCTATGGCTACACCTTC
abundance: -; j_gene: TRBJ2-1; v_gene: TRBV7-2; d_gene: TRBD1; CDR3aa: CASSLGGFGDEQFF; CDR3nt: TGTGCCAGCAGCCTAGGGGGCTTCGGGGATGAGCAGTTCTTC
abundance: few; j_gene: TRBJ2-7; v_gene: TRBV7-3; d_gene: TRBD2; CDR3aa: CASFGGGTRYEQYF; CDR3nt: TGTGCCAGCTTTGGCGGGGGGACCAGATACGAGCAGTACTTC
abundance: -; j_gene: TRBJ2-5; v_gene: TRBV15; d_gene: TRBD1; CDR3aa: CATSRQGATRETQYF; CDR3nt: TGTGCCACCAGTAGACAGGGGGCCACGAGAGAGACCCAGTACTTC
abundance: -; j_gene: TRBJ1-1; v_gene: TRBV30; d_gene: -; CDR3aa: CAWSFPDTRGSEAFF; CDR3nt: TGTGCCTGGAGCTTCCCGGACACAAGGGGTTCTGAAGCTTTCTTT
abundance: -; j_gene: TRBJ1-2; v_gene: TRBV12-3/TRBV12-4; d_gene: -; CDR3aa: CASSPHGGRGYTF; CDR3nt: TGTGCCAGCAGTCCACACGGGGGGCGAGGCTACACCTTC
abundance: -; j_gene: TRBJ1-3; v_gene: TRBV2; d_gene: -; CDR3aa: CASSETAYSGNTIYF; CDR3nt: TGTGCCAGCAGTGAAACAGCCTACTCTGGAAACACCATATATTTT
abundance: -; j_gene: TRBJ1-2; v_gene: TRBV19; d_gene: -; CDR3aa: CASSINLGGGYTF; CDR3nt: TGTGCCAGTAGTATAAATCTGGGAGGCGGCTACACCTTC
abundance: -; j_gene: TRBJ2-7; v_gene: TRBV30; d_gene: -; CDR3aa: CAWSESASYEQYF; CDR3nt: TGTGCCTGGAGCGAATCCGCCTCCTACGAGCAGTACTTC
abundance: -; j_gene: TRBJ1-2; v_gene: TRBV28; d_gene: -; CDR3aa: CASSKGGRVGYGYTF; CDR3nt: TGTGCCAGCAGTAAGGGGGGGCGCGTTGGGTATGGCTACACCTTC
abundance: -; j_gene: TRBJ2-7; v_gene: TRBV12-3/TRBV12-4; d_gene: -; CDR3aa: CASGADSYEQYF; CDR3nt: TGTGCCAGCGGGGCGGACTCCTACGAGCAGTACTTC
abundance: -; j_gene: TRBJ1-3; v_gene: TRBV7-2; d_gene: -; CDR3aa: CASSPRGGAANTIYF; CDR3nt: TGTGCCAGCAGCCCGCGGGGGGGCGCCGCAAACACCATATATTTT
abundance: few; j_gene: TRBJ2-1; v_gene: TRBV6-5; d_gene: -; CDR3aa: CASTLGNEQFF; CDR3nt: TGTGCCAGCACCCTCGGCAATGAGCAGTTCTTC
abundance: -; j_gene: TRBJ2-7; v_gene: TRBV29-1; d_gene: TRBD1; CDR3aa: CSMDRGLPYEQYF; CDR3nt: TGCAGCATGGACAGGGGCCTCCCCTACGAGCAGTACTTC